The entry that follows covers one T cell receptor beta chain sequence. Antigen specificity is unknown. The sample is drawn from a study of T cell repertoires in cytomegalovirus infection. Whole-study context: Indications came from public TCR beta signatures; they pointed to CMV infection and to a matching HLA type.

TCRdb itself ran the reads through MiXCR, one entry per CDR3 protein. The sample lists some 800,000 distinct CDR3 sequences; about 33% were seen once. Study-wide results and limits: CMV-specific TCR beta clonotypes restricted by HLA-C were the ones dominating the ex vivo response. Frequencies of public TCR beta families were cumulated, and this identified carriers of CMV plus the relevant HLA.

With 9 bases clipped from V and 0 bases from J, the junction kept 4 bases outside the gene matches. Germline CDR1 and CDR2: LNHDA and SQIVND (reference sequence). This CDR3 has 15 residues. The source material was cultured CD8+ T cells from PBMCs, sampled from culture after CMV antigen stimulation. The chain carries TRBV19 and TRBJ2-5; TRBD2 matches 13 bases. The receptor's source is a human donor in good health (CMV status not recorded). Some clones in this sample may be carry-over from other donors' samples. CDR3 amino acids: CASPGLAGDQETQYF. The CDR3 region has the DNA TGTGCCAGCCCCGGACTAGCGGGGGACCAAGAGACCCAGTACTTC.